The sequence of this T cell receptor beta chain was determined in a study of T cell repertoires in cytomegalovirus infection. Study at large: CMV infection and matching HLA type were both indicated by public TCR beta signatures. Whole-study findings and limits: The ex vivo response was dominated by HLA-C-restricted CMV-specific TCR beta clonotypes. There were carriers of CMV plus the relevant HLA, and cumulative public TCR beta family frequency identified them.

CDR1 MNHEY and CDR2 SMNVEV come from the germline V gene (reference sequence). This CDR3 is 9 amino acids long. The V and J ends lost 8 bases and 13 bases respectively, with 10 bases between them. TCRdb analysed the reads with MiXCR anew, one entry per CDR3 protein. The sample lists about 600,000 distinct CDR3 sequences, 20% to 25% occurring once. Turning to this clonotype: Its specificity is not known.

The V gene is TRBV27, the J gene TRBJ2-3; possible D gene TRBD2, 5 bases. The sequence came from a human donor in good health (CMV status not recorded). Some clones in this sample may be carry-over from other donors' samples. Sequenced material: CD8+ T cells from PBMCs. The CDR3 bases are TGTGCCAGCGGGAGAGAAGAGTATTTT. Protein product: CASGREEYF.